The rows below give T cell receptor beta chains drawn from one sample of a study of identical twins. TCRdb re-called the 5' RACE reads through MiXCR, storing one row per CDR3 protein. The sample has some 760,000 distinct CDR3 sequences; about 20% are singletons. These same data were also listed under a study on T cells expressing NK-cell markers.

The sample comprised PBMCs. The origin of the receptors is a woman aged 18-29 years in good health. CDR3s include the opening cysteine and the closing phenylalanine or tryptophan. The order of the fields is J gene, V gene, D gene, CDR3 protein. The D gene is left open where the match is weak.

j_call: TRBJ1-1; v_call: TRBV5-1; d_call: NA; cdr3_aa: CASSPGGGLEKTEAFF
j_call: TRBJ1-1; v_call: TRBV29-1; d_call: NA; cdr3_aa: CSVGVGGTEAFF
j_call: TRBJ2-7; v_call: TRBV6-1; d_call: NA; cdr3_aa: CATPSGLRDEQYF
j_call: TRBJ2-1; v_call: TRBV7-2; d_call: NA; cdr3_aa: CASSLAADSYNEQFF
j_call: TRBJ2-1; v_call: TRBV7-6; d_call: TRBD2; cdr3_aa: CASSRSSGGGYNEQFF
j_call: TRBJ1-1; v_call: TRBV12-3/TRBV12-4; d_call: NA; cdr3_aa: CASSSQTTAEAFF
j_call: TRBJ1-5; v_call: TRBV7-2; d_call: NA; cdr3_aa: CASSLEGTISF
j_call: TRBJ2-1; v_call: TRBV21-1; d_call: NA; cdr3_aa: CASSRGGGTPCNEQFF
j_call: TRBJ2-7; v_call: TRBV9; d_call: NA; cdr3_aa: CASKRGPDSYEQYF
j_call: TRBJ2-2; v_call: TRBV5-6; d_call: NA; cdr3_aa: CASERQGRYTGELFF
j_call: TRBJ1-2; v_call: TRBV6-1; d_call: TRBD1; cdr3_aa: CASSITGGGYGYTF
j_call: TRBJ2-7; v_call: TRBV7-2; d_call: TRBD2; cdr3_aa: CASSLLGGTEQYF
j_call: TRBJ2-1; v_call: TRBV29-1; d_call: TRBD2; cdr3_aa: CSVRTGGGRNYNEQFF
j_call: TRBJ1-1; v_call: TRBV7-2; d_call: NA; cdr3_aa: CASSLAFGEGTEAFF
j_call: TRBJ1-1; v_call: TRBV7-2; d_call: NA; cdr3_aa: CASSSSSREAFF
j_call: TRBJ2-1; v_call: TRBV20-1; d_call: NA; cdr3_aa: CSAKLAVFEQFF
j_call: TRBJ2-7; v_call: TRBV27; d_call: NA; cdr3_aa: CASRDLPNEQYF
j_call: TRBJ2-5; v_call: TRBV7-2; d_call: NA; cdr3_aa: CASSLIQRETQYF
j_call: TRBJ2-3; v_call: TRBV5-6; d_call: NA; cdr3_aa: CASSWGRATQYF
j_call: TRBJ2-7; v_call: TRBV18; d_call: TRBD2; cdr3_aa: CASSIRIGTSGSPSSYEQYF
j_call: TRBJ2-7; v_call: TRBV5-5; d_call: TRBD1; cdr3_aa: CASSAATGYLEQYF
j_call: TRBJ2-2; v_call: TRBV12-3/TRBV12-4; d_call: NA; cdr3_aa: CASSPVVPGELFF
j_call: TRBJ2-7; v_call: TRBV9; d_call: NA; cdr3_aa: CASSVEDRFYEQYF
j_call: TRBJ2-3; v_call: TRBV10-3; d_call: NA; cdr3_aa: CAISAPGVDTQYF
j_call: TRBJ2-7; v_call: TRBV6-5; d_call: NA; cdr3_aa: CASSYGPVQYF
j_call: TRBJ2-4; v_call: TRBV6-1; d_call: NA; cdr3_aa: CASRRRSAKNIQYF
j_call: TRBJ2-2; v_call: TRBV3-1; d_call: TRBD2; cdr3_aa: CASAFGGTNTGELFF
j_call: TRBJ2-3; v_call: TRBV29-1; d_call: NA; cdr3_aa: CSVGGFGTLSTDTQYF
j_call: TRBJ2-3; v_call: TRBV13; d_call: NA; cdr3_aa: CASSLLAMGDTQYF
j_call: TRBJ2-3; v_call: TRBV18; d_call: TRBD1; cdr3_aa: CASSRTGQGDTQYF
j_call: TRBJ1-2; v_call: TRBV5-6; d_call: NA; cdr3_aa: CASSLISGFGYTF
j_call: TRBJ2-4; v_call: TRBV6-2/TRBV6-3; d_call: NA; cdr3_aa: CASREAAKNIQYF
j_call: TRBJ2-2; v_call: TRBV5-1; d_call: NA; cdr3_aa: CASSLSSNTGELFF
j_call: TRBJ2-7; v_call: TRBV6-1; d_call: NA; cdr3_aa: CASSEGTANSYEQYF
j_call: TRBJ2-5; v_call: TRBV24-1; d_call: NA; cdr3_aa: CATSERQDGQETQYF
j_call: TRBJ2-1; v_call: TRBV20-1; d_call: NA; cdr3_aa: CSASQAFEQFF
j_call: TRBJ2-1; v_call: TRBV7-8; d_call: NA; cdr3_aa: CASSLQGGRSNEQFF
j_call: TRBJ2-1; v_call: TRBV6-2/TRBV6-3; d_call: TRBD2; cdr3_aa: CASTWTSGSRNEQFF
j_call: TRBJ1-1; v_call: TRBV9; d_call: NA; cdr3_aa: CASSVMGGNTEAFF
j_call: TRBJ2-1; v_call: TRBV20-1; d_call: NA; cdr3_aa: CSAASSSYNEQFF
j_call: TRBJ2-1; v_call: TRBV7-6; d_call: TRBD2; cdr3_aa: CASSPGTSGPGEQFF
j_call: TRBJ2-3; v_call: TRBV29-1; d_call: TRBD1; cdr3_aa: CSVEDLMGQGFSDTQYF
j_call: TRBJ2-3; v_call: TRBV4-3; d_call: NA; cdr3_aa: CASSSRRADTQYF
j_call: TRBJ2-5; v_call: TRBV7-9; d_call: TRBD2; cdr3_aa: CASSWASGEETQYF
j_call: TRBJ2-7; v_call: TRBV7-6; d_call: NA; cdr3_aa: CASSLMTEPSYEQYF
j_call: TRBJ2-7; v_call: TRBV3-1; d_call: NA; cdr3_aa: CASSQEVGVGYEQYF
j_call: TRBJ2-5; v_call: TRBV9; d_call: TRBD2; cdr3_aa: CASSVGLSGGGGFQETQYF
j_call: TRBJ1-6; v_call: TRBV12-3/TRBV12-4; d_call: TRBD1; cdr3_aa: CASLGGGYPPLHF